This T cell receptor (beta chain) derives from a study of cytomegalovirus exposure and HLA in healthy donors. General study results and limits: High specificity and sensitivity for cytomegalovirus status were reported for the classifier. According to a subsequent analysis, TCR clusters from the first cohort were inclined to appear together in the 110 or so validation repertoires. Most TCR sequences were seen very rarely across donors, but some public TCRs occurred in many.

The germline CDR1 and CDR2 sequences are MNHEY and SMNVEV (reference sequence). This CDR3 has 13 residues. V was shortened by 0 bases and J by 9 bases, with 11 bases between the two germline ends. Regarding this clone: Its target is not known.

The donors were part of the validation cohort of roughly 110 subjects. That cohort was separate from the first cohort, which comprised 500 to 700 subjects. The protocol was immunoSEQ multiplex PCR, while the TCRdb copy is restricted to in-frame clones and leaves out a portion. The top ten clones hold about 2% of a sample with roughly 62,000 clones, over 75% of them seen once. The sequence was collected from a woman in her twenties or thirties in good health and CMV-seronegative. The specimen was PBMCs. This chain links TRBV27 with TRBJ2-5; D gene uncertain. DNA for the CDR3: TGTGCCAGCAGTTTATCGACATCCCTTCCCCAGTACTTC. Translating gives CASSLSTSLPQYF.